This T cell receptor beta chain was recorded in a study of monozygotic twins with inflammatory bowel disease. Of note for this clonotype: Its target is not known.

A 6-nucleotide sample barcode was carried by the UMIs, which template switching added. TCRdb reprocessed the 5' RACE reads and keeps a single row for each CDR3 protein, giving no DNA. The sample table sets out under 200,000 distinct CDR3 sequences. Phlebotomy per donor yielded a single 2.5 ml blood sample. Study results and caveats: Fewer clonotypes were shared with others by IBD patients than by healthy twins, especially with disease activity.

The sequenced sample was blood. This TCR was sampled from a human donor with ulcerative colitis or Crohn's disease, or a healthy co-twin of an affected twin (not recorded which).

CDR3 residues: CAILSTDTQYF. The chain couples TRBV10-3 to TRBJ2-3. Looked up from germline, CDR1 is ENHRY and CDR2 is SYGVKD. The CDR3 loop spans 11 amino acids.